Here is one TCR beta chain with its context. This sample is drawn from a study of blood T cell repertoires in COVID-19. Study overall: COVID-19 samples from acute and convalescent phases originated in the United States, Italy and Spain.

V trimming: 4 bases; J trimming: 7 bases; junction bases outside the gene matches: 4. CDR3 length equals 16 residues. The germline V gene encodes CDR1 KGHDR and CDR2 SFDVKD. Repertoires were generated with immunoSEQ multiplex PCR, while TCRdb's copy carries only in-frame clones and drops some. In the table there are tens of thousands of clones, 78% of which are singletons. The receptor was derived from a man aged 65 to 79 with acute or convalescent COVID-19. Sequenced input: peripheral blood. The J gene is TRBJ2-1, the V gene TRBV24-1; TRBD2 aligns across 15 bases. CDR3 loop: CATSDAGTSGRNEQFF. The CDR3 DNA reads TGTGCCACCAGTGACGCCGGGACTAGCGGGAGGAATGAGCAGTTCTTC.